Listed below are T cell receptor beta chains from one sample, sequenced in a study of beta chain features in type 1 diabetes. Only in-frame clones appear in the TCRdb table, and some are missing; sequencing was by immunoSEQ multiplex PCR. The table shows around 250,000 clones, with 27% occurring only once. Sample: central memory CD4+ T cells from blood. The receptors come from a man aged 30 to 45 in good health. The CDR3 runs from the conserved cysteine through the conserved F or W. A D gene is named only where the DNA matches it firmly. Clone size is shown for a subset of rows, as once, few, many or a class of expanded clone.

j_call: TRBJ1-1
d_call: NA
v_call: TRBV2
clone_size: few
cdr3_aa: CASEDWGEAFF
cdr3_nt: TGTGCCAGCGAAGACTGGGGTGAAGCTTTCTTT

j_call: TRBJ2-2
d_call: NA
v_call: TRBV5-1
clone_size: NA
cdr3_aa: CASSFPPGQAWAGELFF
cdr3_nt: TGCGCCAGCAGCTTTCCGCCAGGGCAGGCATGGGCCGGGGAGCTGTTTTTT

j_call: TRBJ2-6
d_call: NA
v_call: TRBV19
clone_size: few
cdr3_aa: CASSKAAGAGANVLTF
cdr3_nt: TGTGCCAGTAGTAAAGCTGCCGGGGCTGGGGCCAACGTCCTGACTTTC

j_call: TRBJ2-7
d_call: TRBD1
v_call: TRBV29-1
clone_size: few
cdr3_aa: CSVLLQTGVYEQYF
cdr3_nt: TGCAGCGTTCTTCTACAAACAGGGGTCTACGAGCAGTACTTC

j_call: TRBJ2-3
d_call: NA
v_call: TRBV7-9
clone_size: few
cdr3_aa: CASSLSSSTDTQYF
cdr3_nt: TGTGCCAGCAGCTTGAGTTCTAGCACAGATACGCAGTATTTT

j_call: TRBJ1-5
d_call: NA
v_call: TRBV11-2
clone_size: NA
cdr3_aa: CASSTDRDQPQHF
cdr3_nt: TGTGCCAGCAGCACGGACAGAGATCAGCCCCAGCATTTT

j_call: TRBJ1-6
d_call: NA
v_call: TRBV7-2
clone_size: few
cdr3_aa: CASSLGVPPLHF
cdr3_nt: TGTGCCAGCAGCTTGGGTGTACCACCCCTCCACTTT

j_call: TRBJ2-3
d_call: TRBD2
v_call: TRBV18
clone_size: NA
cdr3_aa: CASSPRALAGGTDTQYF
cdr3_nt: TGTGCCAGCTCACCACGAGCACTAGCGGGGGGCACAGATACGCAGTATTTT

j_call: TRBJ2-7
d_call: NA
v_call: TRBV2
clone_size: few
cdr3_aa: CASIKGVGLYEQYF
cdr3_nt: TGTGCCAGCATTAAAGGGGTAGGATTGTACGAGCAGTACTTC

j_call: TRBJ1-5
d_call: NA
v_call: TRBV10-3
clone_size: NA
cdr3_aa: CAISQTGDSNQPQHF
cdr3_nt: TGTGCCATCAGCCAGACCGGGGATAGCAATCAGCCCCAGCATTTT

j_call: TRBJ1-4
d_call: TRBD1
v_call: TRBV25-1
clone_size: NA
cdr3_aa: CASHRGVNEKLFF
cdr3_nt: TGTGCCAGTCACAGGGGTGTCAATGAAAAACTGTTTTTT

j_call: TRBJ2-5
d_call: TRBD1
v_call: TRBV5-4
clone_size: NA
cdr3_aa: CASSSRTGGSQETQYF
cdr3_nt: TGTGCCAGCAGCTCCCGGACAGGGGGATCCCAAGAGACCCAGTACTTC

j_call: TRBJ2-7
d_call: NA
v_call: TRBV7-2
clone_size: few
cdr3_aa: CASSLQGEQYF
cdr3_nt: TGTGCCAGCAGCTTACAGGGGGAGCAGTACTTC

j_call: TRBJ1-2
d_call: NA
v_call: TRBV27
clone_size: NA
cdr3_aa: CASSPYQGSYGYTF
cdr3_nt: TGTGCCAGCAGTCCTTATCAGGGGAGCTATGGCTACACCTTC

j_call: TRBJ2-1
d_call: TRBD2
v_call: TRBV2
clone_size: NA
cdr3_aa: CASSELRGGLNEQFF
cdr3_nt: TGTGCCAGCAGTGAACTGCGGGGGGGCCTCAATGAGCAGTTCTTC

j_call: TRBJ2-1
d_call: NA
v_call: TRBV7-2
clone_size: NA
cdr3_aa: CASSLAWGEQFF
cdr3_nt: TGTGCCAGCAGCTTAGCTTGGGGTGAGCAGTTCTTC

j_call: TRBJ1-5
d_call: NA
v_call: TRBV7-9
clone_size: NA
cdr3_aa: CASSSTDFNQPQHF
cdr3_nt: TGTGCCAGCAGCTCGACTGATTTTAATCAGCCCCAGCATTTT

j_call: TRBJ2-3
d_call: NA
v_call: TRBV29-1
clone_size: few
cdr3_aa: CSAGTDTQYF
cdr3_nt: TGCAGCGCAGGGACAGATACGCAGTATTTT

j_call: TRBJ1-1
d_call: NA
v_call: TRBV23-1
clone_size: NA
cdr3_aa: CASYPGQIEAFF
cdr3_nt: TGCGCCAGCTACCCCGGACAGATTGAAGCTTTCTTT

j_call: TRBJ1-6
d_call: NA
v_call: TRBV7-2
clone_size: NA
cdr3_aa: CASSRGGSSPLHF
cdr3_nt: TGTGCCAGCAGCCGTGGCGGCAGCTCACCCCTCCACTTT

j_call: TRBJ2-1
d_call: NA
v_call: TRBV2
clone_size: few
cdr3_aa: CASSDESLLSASEQFF
cdr3_nt: TGTGCCAGCAGTGACGAGAGTCTACTTAGTGCTAGTGAGCAGTTCTTC

j_call: TRBJ2-1
d_call: NA
v_call: TRBV5-6
clone_size: few
cdr3_aa: CASSLAGPANEQFF
cdr3_nt: TGTGCCAGCAGCTTGGCCGGACCGGCCAATGAGCAGTTCTTC

j_call: TRBJ2-3
d_call: TRBD2
v_call: TRBV7-6
clone_size: NA
cdr3_aa: CASSLSQRGDLDTQYF
cdr3_nt: TGTGCCAGCAGCTTGAGCCAGCGGGGGGATCTCGATACGCAGTATTTT

j_call: TRBJ1-2
d_call: NA
v_call: TRBV5-4
clone_size: NA
cdr3_aa: CASSLEVNYGYTF
cdr3_nt: TGTGCCAGCAGCTTGGAGGTTAACTATGGCTACACCTTC

j_call: TRBJ1-1
d_call: NA
v_call: TRBV6-6
clone_size: few
cdr3_aa: CASTEANTEAFF
cdr3_nt: TGTGCCAGCACCGAAGCCAACACTGAAGCTTTCTTT

j_call: TRBJ2-5
d_call: TRBD2
v_call: TRBV7-9
clone_size: NA
cdr3_aa: CASSPRRGSETQYF
cdr3_nt: TGTGCCAGCAGCCCTCGGCGGGGGTCGGAGACCCAGTACTTC

j_call: TRBJ2-1
d_call: NA
v_call: TRBV4-3
clone_size: NA
cdr3_aa: CASSQARYDEQFF
cdr3_nt: TGCGCCAGCAGCCAAGCCCGGTACGATGAGCAGTTCTTC

j_call: TRBJ1-2
d_call: NA
v_call: TRBV7-2
clone_size: few
cdr3_aa: CASSFGAVGIGYTF
cdr3_nt: TGTGCCAGCAGCTTTGGCGCGGTGGGGATCGGCTACACCTTC

j_call: TRBJ2-1
d_call: TRBD2
v_call: TRBV15
clone_size: many
cdr3_aa: CATSMAGAENEQFF
cdr3_nt: TGTGCCACCAGCATGGCGGGAGCGGAAAATGAGCAGTTCTTC

j_call: TRBJ2-3
d_call: TRBD2
v_call: TRBV29-1
clone_size: many
cdr3_aa: CSVIRLAALTDTQYF
cdr3_nt: TGCAGCGTGATACGACTAGCGGCGCTCACAGATACGCAGTATTTT

j_call: TRBJ2-1
d_call: NA
v_call: TRBV30
clone_size: few
cdr3_aa: CAWEAYNEQFF
cdr3_nt: TGTGCCTGGGAGGCATACAATGAGCAGTTCTTC

j_call: TRBJ2-1
d_call: NA
v_call: TRBV7-2
clone_size: NA
cdr3_aa: CASSPYWGSYNEQFF
cdr3_nt: TGTGCCAGCAGCCCATACTGGGGTTCTTACAATGAGCAGTTCTTC

j_call: TRBJ2-5
d_call: NA
v_call: TRBV28
clone_size: NA
cdr3_aa: CASSLSRSGGTQYF
cdr3_nt: TGTGCCAGCAGTTTGAGTCGTAGCGGCGGGACCCAGTACTTC

j_call: TRBJ1-5
d_call: NA
v_call: TRBV7-9
clone_size: NA
cdr3_aa: CASSLAGGQPQHF
cdr3_nt: TGTGCCAGCAGCTTAGCAGGGGGTCAGCCCCAGCATTTT

j_call: TRBJ2-4
d_call: TRBD1
v_call: TRBV7-9
clone_size: NA
cdr3_aa: CASSFGTGAKNIQYF
cdr3_nt: TGTGCCAGCAGCTTTGGGACAGGGGCCAAAAACATTCAGTACTTC

j_call: TRBJ1-2
d_call: NA
v_call: TRBV21-1
clone_size: NA
cdr3_aa: CASSNRENYGYTF
cdr3_nt: TGTGCCAGCAGCAACAGGGAGAACTATGGCTACACCTTC

j_call: TRBJ2-7
d_call: NA
v_call: TRBV7-2
clone_size: few
cdr3_aa: CASSLRGEQYF
cdr3_nt: TGTGCCAGCAGCTTGAGGGGCGAGCAGTACTTC

j_call: TRBJ2-7
d_call: NA
v_call: TRBV29-1
clone_size: few
cdr3_aa: CHAGTQYEQYF
cdr3_nt: TGCCATGCCGGGACCCAGTACGAGCAGTACTTC

j_call: TRBJ2-3
d_call: NA
v_call: TRBV30
clone_size: once
cdr3_aa: CAWSRSPDTQYF
cdr3_nt: TGTGCCTGGAGTCGGAGCCCAGATACGCAGTATTTT

j_call: TRBJ2-1
d_call: NA
v_call: TRBV2
clone_size: few
cdr3_aa: CASQQVPGSYNEQFF
cdr3_nt: TGTGCCAGCCAACAAGTCCCGGGGTCCTACAATGAGCAGTTCTTC

j_call: TRBJ2-1
d_call: TRBD1
v_call: TRBV5-1
clone_size: NA
cdr3_aa: CASSRSGTAYNEQFF
cdr3_nt: TGCGCCAGCAGCAGATCCGGGACAGCGTACAATGAGCAGTTCTTC

j_call: TRBJ2-1
d_call: NA
v_call: TRBV7-9
clone_size: few
cdr3_aa: CASSLADNYNEQFF
cdr3_nt: TGTGCCAGCAGCTTAGCGGATAACTACAATGAGCAGTTCTTC

j_call: TRBJ2-5
d_call: TRBD2
v_call: TRBV10-3
clone_size: NA
cdr3_aa: CAISEEGLAGGRETQYF
cdr3_nt: TGTGCCATCAGTGAGGAAGGGCTAGCGGGGGGGCGAGAGACCCAGTACTTC

j_call: TRBJ1-2
d_call: NA
v_call: TRBV20-1
clone_size: NA
cdr3_aa: CSALGGHGYTF
cdr3_nt: TGCAGTGCCCTTGGGGGGCACGGCTACACCTTC

j_call: TRBJ2-5
d_call: TRBD1
v_call: TRBV29-1
clone_size: few
cdr3_aa: CSGVQGEETQYF
cdr3_nt: TGCAGCGGGGTTCAGGGGGAAGAGACCCAGTACTTC

j_call: TRBJ1-1
d_call: NA
v_call: TRBV10-3
clone_size: few
cdr3_aa: CAISGGTEAFF
cdr3_nt: TGTGCCATCAGTGGGGGCACTGAAGCTTTCTTT

j_call: TRBJ2-1
d_call: NA
v_call: TRBV11-2
clone_size: NA
cdr3_aa: CASSLNPIGNEQFF
cdr3_nt: TGTGCCAGCAGCTTAAATCCGATCGGGAATGAGCAGTTCTTC

j_call: TRBJ1-1
d_call: NA
v_call: TRBV7-2
clone_size: NA
cdr3_aa: CASSLGTVREAFF
cdr3_nt: TGTGCCAGCAGCTTAGGGACGGTGCGTGAAGCTTTCTTT

j_call: TRBJ2-5
d_call: NA
v_call: TRBV29-1
clone_size: NA
cdr3_aa: CSGGRGQQETQYF
cdr3_nt: TGCAGCGGTGGGCGAGGACAGCAAGAGACCCAGTACTTC

j_call: TRBJ2-1
d_call: NA
v_call: TRBV7-2
clone_size: few
cdr3_aa: CASSSQTPTGGRVFF
cdr3_nt: TGTGCCAGCAGCTCCCAAACCCCGACCGGGGGTCGGGTGTTCTTC

j_call: TRBJ2-3
d_call: NA
v_call: TRBV29-1
clone_size: few
cdr3_aa: CSSNRDTTDTQYF
cdr3_nt: TGCAGCAGTAACCGGGACACCACAGATACGCAGTATTTT

j_call: TRBJ1-5
d_call: TRBD1
v_call: TRBV18
clone_size: NA
cdr3_aa: CASSPLRQGGGQPQHF
cdr3_nt: TGTGCCAGCTCACCACTTCGACAGGGAGGCGGTCAGCCCCAGCATTTT

j_call: TRBJ2-5
d_call: TRBD2
v_call: TRBV30
clone_size: many
cdr3_aa: CAWRPGGETQYF
cdr3_nt: TGTGCCTGGAGGCCCGGGGGGGAGACCCAGTACTTC

j_call: TRBJ2-3
d_call: NA
v_call: TRBV14
clone_size: few
cdr3_aa: CASSQGRFSTDTQYF
cdr3_nt: TGTGCCAGCAGCCAAGGCCGGTTTAGCACAGATACGCAGTATTTT